This is a list of T cell receptor beta chains from one sample in a study of shared clonotypes between healthy human individuals. The repertoire was sequenced with immunoSEQ multiplex PCR; TCRdb's copy has only in-frame clones and lacks some. The top ten clones hold 0.14% of a sample with 2.5 million or so clones, approximately 90% of them seen once. The sample comprised naive CD4+ T cells sorted from blood. The receptors were sampled from a man younger than 35 in good health. The CDR3 runs from the conserved cysteine through the conserved F or W. The D gene is left open where the match is weak. A clone size is listed for some rows: how often the clone was seen (once, few, many), or a class if it is expanded.

v_call	clone_size	j_call	d_call	cdr3_aa	cdr3_nt
TRBV25-1	NA	TRBJ1-2	NA	CASTDRSYGYTF	TGTGCCAGCACCGACAGGTCCTATGGCTACACCTTC
TRBV12-5	NA	TRBJ2-7	NA	CASPSYEQYF	TGTGCTAGCCCTTCCTACGAGCAGTACTTC
TRBV15	NA	TRBJ1-2	NA	CATSRETYGYTF	TGTGCCACCAGCAGAGAAACCTATGGCTACACCTTC
TRBV25-1	NA	TRBJ1-1	TRBD1	CASSEGQGNTEAFF	TGTGCCAGCAGTGAAGGACAGGGTAACACTGAAGCTTTCTTT
TRBV11-2	NA	TRBJ2-7	NA	CASSLVESSYEQYF	TGTGCCAGCAGCTTAGTGGAATCTAGCTACGAGCAGTACTTC
TRBV28	NA	TRBJ1-1	NA	CASAVGGWYTEAFF	TGTGCCAGCGCCGTCGGGGGCTGGTACACTGAAGCTTTCTTT
TRBV2	few	TRBJ1-1	NA	CASQNTEAFF	TGTGCCAGCCAGAACACTGAAGCTTTCTTT
TRBV6-6	few	TRBJ1-6	TRBD1	CASTRSTGKGSPLHF	TGTGCCAGCACCAGATCGACAGGGAAGGGGTCACCCCTCCACTTT
TRBV6-5	NA	TRBJ2-7	TRBD1	CASSYSQGSYEQYF	TGTGCCAGCAGTTACTCACAGGGGTCCTACGAGCAGTACTTC
TRBV11-2	few	TRBJ2-5	NA	CASTLGQKETQYF	TGTGCCAGCACCTTAGGACAGAAAGAGACCCAGTACTTC
TRBV25-1	NA	TRBJ1-4	NA	CASSAQGYNEKLFF	TGTGCCAGCAGTGCGCAGGGGTACAATGAAAAACTGTTTTTT
TRBV5-1	NA	TRBJ2-2	NA	CASSLGLGPGELFF	TGCGCCAGCAGCTTGGGTCTCGGGCCCGGGGAGCTGTTTTTT
TRBV7-2	NA	TRBJ2-3	TRBD2	CASSLSRLAGGNTQYF	TGTGCCAGCAGCTTATCCCGACTAGCGGGGGGTAATACGCAGTATTTT
TRBV11-2	NA	TRBJ1-1	NA	CASSLVRGTEAFF	TGTGCCAGCAGCTTAGTCAGAGGGACTGAAGCTTTCTTT
TRBV28	few	TRBJ1-2	TRBD1	CASSFGTGSYTF	TGTGCCAGCAGTTTTGGGACAGGATCCTACACCTTC
TRBV21-1	NA	TRBJ2-2	NA	CASSRRWMAGELFF	TGTGCCAGCAGCCGGCGCTGGATGGCTGGGGAGCTGTTTTTT
TRBV6-1	NA	TRBJ2-7	NA	CASSERTSYEQYF	TGTGCCAGCAGTGAACGGACATCCTACGAGCAGTACTTC
TRBV10-3	NA	TRBJ2-7	NA	CAISDPFTSSYEQYF	TGTGCCATCAGTGATCCCTTTACTAGTTCCTACGAGCAGTACTTC
TRBV5-1	NA	TRBJ2-6	NA	CASSLMGLGANVLTF	TGCGCCAGCAGCTTGATGGGACTTGGGGCCAACGTCCTGACTTTC
TRBV28	NA	TRBJ1-1	NA	CASSRGGSVSEAFF	TGTGCCAGCAGCCGAGGGGGGTCGGTGTCTGAAGCTTTCTTT
TRBV6-1	NA	TRBJ2-3	NA	CASIEGGVTDTQYF	TGTGCCAGCATCGAGGGTGGCGTCACAGATACGCAGTATTTT
TRBV6-6	NA	TRBJ2-7	NA	CASSLEAYEQYF	TGTGCCAGTTCACTCGAAGCCTACGAGCAGTACTTC
TRBV30	NA	TRBJ1-4	TRBD1	CACPFPNRGFAPNEKLFF	TGTGCCTGCCCCTTCCCCAACAGGGGCTTCGCTCCCAATGAAAAACTGTTTTTT
TRBV10-3	NA	TRBJ1-6	NA	CAISEGGAYNSPLHF	TGTGCCATCAGTGAGGGGGGGGCCTATAATTCACCCCTCCACTTT
TRBV2	NA	TRBJ2-7	NA	CASSVGDYEQYF	TGTGCCAGCAGCGTCGGGGACTACGAGCAGTACTTC
TRBV7-2	once	TRBJ1-5	TRBD1	CASSLGTVLSNQPQHF	TGTGCCAGCAGCTTGGGGACAGTACTTAGCAATCAGCCCCAGCATTTT
TRBV5-1	NA	TRBJ2-3	TRBD2	CASSSELAGSTDTQYF	TGCGCCAGCAGCTCCGAACTAGCGGGGAGCACAGATACGCAGTATTTT
TRBV4-2	NA	TRBJ1-4	NA	CASSQERGTGEKLFF	TGTGCCAGCAGCCAAGAACGGGGAACGGGCGAAAAACTGTTTTTT
TRBV2	NA	TRBJ1-2	TRBD1	CASSEQGEAGGYTF	TGTGCCAGCAGTGAACAGGGGGAGGCTGGTGGCTACACCTTC